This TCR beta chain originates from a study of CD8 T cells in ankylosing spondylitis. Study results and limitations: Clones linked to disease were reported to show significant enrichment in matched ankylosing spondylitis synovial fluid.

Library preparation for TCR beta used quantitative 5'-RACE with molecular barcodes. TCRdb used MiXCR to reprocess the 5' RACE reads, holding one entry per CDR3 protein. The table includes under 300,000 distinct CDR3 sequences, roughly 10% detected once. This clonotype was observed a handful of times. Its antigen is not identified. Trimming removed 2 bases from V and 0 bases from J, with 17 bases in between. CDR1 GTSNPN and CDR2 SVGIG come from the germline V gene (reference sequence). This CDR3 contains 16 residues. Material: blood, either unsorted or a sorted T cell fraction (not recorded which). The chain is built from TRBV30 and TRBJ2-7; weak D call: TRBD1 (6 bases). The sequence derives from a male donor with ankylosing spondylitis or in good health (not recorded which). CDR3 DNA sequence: TGTGCCTGGAGTCTCCGGTGGACAGAAAGCTCCTACGAGCAGTACTTC. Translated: CAWSLRWTESSYEQYF.